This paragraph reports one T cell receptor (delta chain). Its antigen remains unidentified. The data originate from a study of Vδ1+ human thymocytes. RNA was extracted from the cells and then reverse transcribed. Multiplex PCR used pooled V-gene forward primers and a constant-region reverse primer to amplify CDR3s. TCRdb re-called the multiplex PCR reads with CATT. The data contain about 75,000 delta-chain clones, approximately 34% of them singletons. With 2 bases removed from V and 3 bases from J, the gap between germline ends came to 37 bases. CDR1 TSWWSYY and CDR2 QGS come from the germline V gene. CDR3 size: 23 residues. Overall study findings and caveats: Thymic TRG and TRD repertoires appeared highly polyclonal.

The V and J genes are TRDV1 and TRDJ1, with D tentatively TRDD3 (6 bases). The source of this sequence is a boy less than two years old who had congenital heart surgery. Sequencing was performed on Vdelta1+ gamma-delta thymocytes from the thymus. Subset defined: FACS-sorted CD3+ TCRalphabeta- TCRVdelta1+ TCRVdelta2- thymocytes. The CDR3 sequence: CALGEFQSLPTVGMSVSADKLIF. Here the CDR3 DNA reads TGTGCTCTTGGGGAATTTCAATCGCTCCCTACGGTGGGGATGAGCGTGAGTGCCGATAAACTCATCTTT.